The clone carrying this TCR beta chain appeared many times. Antigen: not known. V was shortened by 6 bases and J by 3 bases, with 17 bases between the two germline ends. Germline V gives CDR1 MNHEY, CDR2 SVGEGT. This CDR3 contains 15 residues. This sample stems from a study of early T cells in non-severe SARS-CoV-2 infection. The study's findings and limits: Private and CD4 specificities were missed by VDJdb matching, which favored anti-spike CD8 responses.

In TCRdb, the 5' RACE reads were re-called with MiXCR into one record per CDR3 protein. The sample shows about 19,000 distinct CDR3 sequences, about 4.2% of them seen only once. This chain connects TRBV6-2 or TRBV6-3 to TRBJ1-2; D possibly corresponds to TRBD1 (6 bases). This clonotype was obtained from an adult who was a healthcare worker with PCR-confirmed SARS-CoV-2 infection or an uninfected control (not recorded which). The sequenced sample was whole blood. This chain's CDR3 is CASRELTGFDYGYTF. The CDR3 DNA reads TGTGCCAGCAGGGAATTAACAGGGTTCGACTATGGCTACACCTTC.